The clone carrying this T cell receptor (beta chain) was counted a few times. The CDR3 contains 18 residues. V shed 3 bases and J 0 bases; nucleotides not matched to a gene: 5. This sample stems from a study of identical twins. MiXCR, applied by TCRdb to the 5' RACE reads, yields one record per CDR3 protein. The sample holds 450,000 to 650,000 distinct CDR3 sequences; approximately 9.6% are singletons and the top ten take around 3.2%. The same data also went into a second study, on yellow fever vaccine responses in identical twins.

This TCR was sampled from a woman between 18 and 29 years old in good health. Material: PBMCs. The genes are TRBV12-3 or TRBV12-4 and TRBJ2-6; 10 bases align to TRBD1. The CDR3 spells CASSLGDRGPSGANVLTF. In DNA form, the CDR3 reads TGTGCCAGCAGTTTGGGGGACAGGGGACCCTCTGGGGCCAACGTCCTGACTTTC.